The T cell receptor beta chain under discussion was sequenced for a study of T cells in Graves' hyperthyroidism and ophthalmopathy. Amplified regions were TCR beta CDR3 sequences from RNA transcripts. An initial round of RT-PCR targeting the TCR CDR3 relied on the HTBI primer set. TCRdb reanalysed the multiplex PCR reads using MiXCR and keeps one entry per CDR3 protein. This sample has 500,000 to 750,000 distinct CDR3 sequences, with 46% found just once. Uncontrolled infection, other autoimmune disease, pregnancy or lactation barred patients from enrollment. CDR1 and CDR2 (germline): SQVTM, ANQGSEA. Trimming stripped 2 bases from V and 9 bases from J, with 8 bases between. This CDR3 spans 11 amino acids.

Sample: peripheral blood or thyroid tissue (not recorded which). This receptor was obtained from a woman aged 18-35 years with Graves' hyperthyroidism. The chain recombines TRBV29-1 with TRBJ1-3; D possibly corresponds to TRBD1 (5 bases). DNA of the CDR3: TGCAGCGTTGAAACAGGTGGCACCATATATTTT. Protein product: CSVETGGTIYF.